The clone carrying this TCR beta chain showed up just once. These data come from a study of PD-L1 blockade in urothelial cancer. Across the study: Bladder-origin urothelial cancer in males covered most of the roughly 29 patients.

Each PCR received spiked synthetic TCR analog templates. Sequencing was performed with immunoSEQ multiplex PCR; in TCRdb, only in-frame clones are kept and a portion is missing. The table records about 110,000 clones, about 85% of them present only once. Each individual provided 1 to 8 samples (taken pretreatment and on-treatment). Germline V gives CDR1 SGDLS, CDR2 YYNGEE. The trim removed 0 bases at V and 0 bases at J, leaving 0 bases unmatched. The CDR3 is made up of 15 amino acids. Sample: PBMCs, taken around atezolizumab (anti-PD-L1) treatment. The receptor's source is a man aged 50-60 years with urothelial cancer. The chain uses TRBV9 and TRBJ2-3; 8 positions match TRBD2. The CDR3 region is CASSVAGGSTDTQYF. In DNA form, the CDR3 reads TGTGCCAGCAGCGTAGCGGGAGGGAGCACAGATACGCAGTATTTT.